These 13 T cell receptor beta chains share one sample of origin, sequenced in a study of T cell responses to AZD1222 COVID-19 vaccine. Assay used: immunoSEQ multiplex PCR; TCRdb lists only in-frame clones, some missing. The table includes about 100,000 clones, 65% to 90% detected once. The specimen comprised peripheral blood, sampled on day 0 of AZD1222 vaccination. Receptors originate from an adult in good health.

The rearrangement links TRBV12-3 or TRBV12-4 to TRBJ1-3; perhaps TRBD1 as D (5 bases). The CDR3 is 13 amino acids. Deletions cut 5 bases from V and 4 bases from J, with 9 bases between. The CDR3 here is CASSTGRGNTIYF. The CDR3, as DNA: TGTGCCAGCAGTACGGGACGGGGAAACACCATATATTTT.

The chain joins TRBV7-2 to TRBJ1-1; a possible D gene is TRBD1 (5 bases). V lost 5 bases to trimming and J lost 5 bases, with 15 bases between them. The CDR3 spans 14 residues. Germline V CDR1 and CDR2: SGHTA, FQGNSA. Here the CDR3 reads CASSLPGGRTEAFF. CDR3 coding DNA: TGTGCCAGCAGCCTCCCGGGGGGACGGACTGAAGCTTTCTTT.

V is TRBV19 and J is TRBJ1-4; unclear D gene. Trimming cost V 8 bases and J 2 bases, with 12 bases left between them. The germline CDR1 and CDR2 sequences are LNHDA and SQIVND (reference sequence). CDR3 length: 14 amino acids. CDR3 residues: CASAKAVTNEKLFF. DNA of the CDR3: TGTGCCAGTGCGAAGGCGGTTACTAATGAAAAACTGTTTTTT. Combining the CDR3 with reference TRBV19 and TRBJ1-4 gives the whole variable domain DGGITQSPKYLFRKEGQNVTLSCEQNLNHDAMYWYRQDPGQGLRLIYYSQIVNDFQKGDIAEGYSVSREKKESFPLTVTSAQKNPTAFYLCASAKAVTNEKLFFGSGTQLSVL.

V and J are TRBV5-4 and TRBJ1-1; no definite D call. The CDR3 length is 13 residues. Germline CDR1 SGHNT, CDR2 YYREEE (reference sequence). V was cut by 4 bases and J by 5 bases, with 12 bases left in between. The CDR3 loop reads CASSRPRETEAFF. The CDR3 coding sequence is TGTGCCAGCAGCCGCCCGAGGGAGACTGAAGCTTTCTTT.

CDR3 bases: TGTGCCAGGCACAGGGGGAGAAACAATCAGCCCCAGCATTTT. It yields the protein CARHRGRNNQPQHF. The chain carries TRBV21-1 and TRBJ1-5; the table's D call, TRBD1, has no DNA check behind it. TRBV21-1 is a known pseudogene. The CDR3 extends over 14 amino acids.

This clone showed up just once. The chain combines TRBV19 with TRBJ1-3, with D unresolved. This CDR3 comprises 14 residues. V lost 6 bases to trimming and J lost 4 bases, with 13 bases between them. Germline lookup yields CDR1 LNHDA and CDR2 SQIVND (reference sequence). The CDR3 here is CASRNSGAGNTIYF. The CDR3 nucleotides are TGTGCCAGTAGGAACAGCGGAGCCGGAAACACCATATATTTT.

V usage is TRBV14 and J usage is TRBJ2-2, with 8 bases lining up with TRBD2. The CDR3 has 14 amino acids. J gave up 7 bases and V 10 bases, and 11 bases lay outside the gene matches. Germline V lookup: CDR1 SGHDN, CDR2 FVKESK. The CDR3 bases are TGTGCCACCAGGCCGGGGGGGCGTGACGGGGAGCTGTTTTTT. It specifies CATRPGGRDGELFF.

The CDR3 nucleotides are TGTGCCAGCAGCCTCGGACTAGGGGTTTCCTACGAGCAGTACTTC. Amino acid sequence: CASSLGLGVSYEQYF. J is TRBJ2-7 and V is TRBV13; 7 bases fit TRBD2. Germline trimming cut 5 bases from V and 1 base from J; bases unmatched to any gene: 8. Per germline, CDR1 PRHDT and CDR2 FYEKMQ (reference sequence). CDR3 length equals 15 residues.

This clone has just one count. The CDR3 DNA follows: TGTGCCAGCAGGAAAGGCAATCAGCCCCAGCATTTT. This sequence encodes CASRKGNQPQHF. The rearrangement uses TRBV6-5 and TRBJ1-5; D is ambiguous. Germline V lookup: CDR1 MNHEY, CDR2 SVGAGI. This CDR3 has 12 amino acids. V was cut by 6 bases and J by 2 bases, with 5 bases left in between.

This clone was detected only once. The chain uses TRBV28 and TRBJ1-1, with D unresolved. Germline assignment: CDR1 MDHEN and CDR2 SYDVKM. The CDR3 length is 12 residues. Trimming left V 2 bases short and J 0 bases short, with 1 base between. In nucleotides, the CDR3 is TGTGCCAGCAGTTTAATGAACACTGAAGCTTTCTTT. This gives the protein CASSLMNTEAFF.

This clone appeared a single time. The rearrangement links TRBV5-6 to TRBJ2-1, with unresolved D. CDR1 is SGHDT, CDR2 YYEEEE, per germline. The V end lost 0 bases, the J end lost 1 base, and 8 bases lay between the germline ends. The CDR3 sequence is 15 residues long. The CDR3 region has the DNA TGTGCCAGCAGCTTGGTTTCAAGGTCCTACAATGAGCAGTTCTTC. It encodes CASSLVSRSYNEQFF.

The chain is built from TRBV19 and TRBJ1-1; the D is unclear. Germline CDR1 LNHDA, CDR2 SQIVND (reference sequence). This CDR3 has 11 residues. The V gene lost 8 bases and the J gene lost 5 bases, with 9 bases spanning the gap. The CDR3 nucleotides read TGTGCCAGTGTCGCGGGGACTGAAGCTTTCTTT. It encodes CASVAGTEAFF.

The chain combines TRBV7-2 with TRBJ1-5, with D possibly TRBD1 on 5 matching bases. Germline V gene data show CDR1 as SGHTA and CDR2 as FQGNSA. Trimming pared 6 bases from V and 4 bases from J, leaving 13 bases between. The CDR3 is 14 residues long. CDR3 protein: CASSYGGGNQPQHF. In nucleotides, the CDR3 is TGTGCCAGCAGTTACGGGGGGGGAAATCAGCCCCAGCATTTT.